One T cell receptor (beta chain) is described in this entry. This entry belongs to a study of T cell responses to AZD1222 COVID-19 vaccine. V was pared by 3 bases and J by 6 bases, with 11 bases between. The CDR3 spans 13 residues. Germline loops: CDR1 LGHDT, CDR2 YNNKEL (reference sequence). Here immunoSEQ multiplex PCR was the method, and the copy in TCRdb shows in-frame clones only, minus some. Of some 170,000 clones listed, about 92% are singletons. The sequence derives from an adult who received the AZD1222 COVID-19 vaccine. The chain recombines TRBV3-1 (or the pseudogene TRBV3-2) with TRBJ2-5; D gene ambiguous. The sample was peripheral blood, taken 28 days after the second AZD1222 dose. The CDR3 nucleotides are TGTGCCAGCAGCCAGGGCAGTAGGCAGACCCAGTACTTC. Translating gives CASSQGSRQTQYF.